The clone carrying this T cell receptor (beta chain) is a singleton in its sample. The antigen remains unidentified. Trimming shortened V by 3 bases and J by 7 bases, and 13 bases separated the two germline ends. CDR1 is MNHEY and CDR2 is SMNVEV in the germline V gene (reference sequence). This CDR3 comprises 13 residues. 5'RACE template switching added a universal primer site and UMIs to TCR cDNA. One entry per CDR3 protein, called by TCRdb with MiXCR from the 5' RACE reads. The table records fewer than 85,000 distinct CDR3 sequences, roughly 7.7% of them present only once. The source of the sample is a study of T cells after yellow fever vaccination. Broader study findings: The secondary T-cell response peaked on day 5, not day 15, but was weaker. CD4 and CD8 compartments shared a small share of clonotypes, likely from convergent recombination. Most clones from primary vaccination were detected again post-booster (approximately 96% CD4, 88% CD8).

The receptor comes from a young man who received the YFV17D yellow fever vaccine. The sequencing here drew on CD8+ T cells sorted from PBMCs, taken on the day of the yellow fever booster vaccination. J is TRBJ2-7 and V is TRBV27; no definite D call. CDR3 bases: TGTGCCAGCAGTTTTCAGGACCTCTCTGAGCAGTACTTC. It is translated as CASSFQDLSEQYF.